This T cell receptor beta chain was documented in a study of blood T cell repertoires in COVID-19 (dated by TCRdb to the early 2020s). In terms of the full investigation: Samples covering the acute and convalescent phases of COVID-19 were provided by collaborators in the United States, Italy and Spain. The prospective study material was composed of cDNA or gDNA derived from T cells, B-cell-depleted T cells, or PBMCs. Subjects who had been exposed to COVID-19, were actively infected with it, or had recovered from it provided the deeply sampled blood TCRbeta repertoires that made up the dataset. The repertoires were released in a freely available public database intended as a resource for research on the immune response to SARS-CoV-2. The samples were drawn from two sources: the first 160 participants of the ongoing ImmuneRACE study, and 950 to 1,500 subjects contributed by 6 global collaborators. Nearly every sample came with metadata listing a de-identified subject ID, COVID-19 status, age in years and sex. HLA class I and class II types, where available, came from metadata supplied by the sample provider rather than from assay-based typing.

TCRbeta CDR3 regions were amplified from genomic DNA using the immunoSEQ Assay, a bias-controlled multiplex PCR. Concerning the study's data processing: Within the assay, amplification of reference gene primers was used to estimate how many nucleated cells each sample contained. To quantify the absolute abundance of each unique TCRbeta CDR3 rearrangement, sequence reads were collapsed and filtered. For each sample, productive Simpson clonality was calculated by taking the square root of Simpson's diversity index across productive rearrangements. Entries here come from immuneACCESS through TCRdb and include only in-frame sequences with V and J called. Some clones fail to appear in such tables; in the studies checked, an unresolved V gene covers under half of the shortfall, and the cause of the remainder is unknown. V and J calls and clone size come straight from that table; D and trimming were deduced from the DNA. The sample has around 56,000 clones on record, around 90% of them singletons. The top ten constitute 20% to 25% of the sample.

The collaborating institutions used their own protocols to collect whole blood in K2EDTA tubes. Collaborator samples were shipped for TCRbeta analysis as frozen whole blood, isolated PBMCs, or DNA extracted from either sample type. From cysteine to phenylalanine, the CDR3 is 15 amino acids long. Solely the CDR3 DNA is kept, with 45 bases framed from the first base. CDR1 and CDR2, looked up from the germline V gene (reference sequence), are LNHDA and SQIVND. Unmatched junction bases come to 9, with V trimmed by 8 bases and J by 1 base. The paper as a whole reports these results and caveats: How much clinical and demographic metadata was included differed by source and by participant, and the metadata was provided uncurated.

Worth noting for this clone: Its cognate antigen has yet to be identified. The sample holds no much larger clone one base away, and base qualities are not on file.

The chain couples TRBV19 to TRBJ2-3, with 7 bases matching TRBD1. The receptor comes from a human donor in a cohort sampled during active COVID-19. The source material was peripheral blood. CDR3 sequence: CASLILGQGTDTQYF. The DNA sequence follows: TGTGCCAGTCTGATACTCGGACAGGGCACAGATACGCAGTATTTT.